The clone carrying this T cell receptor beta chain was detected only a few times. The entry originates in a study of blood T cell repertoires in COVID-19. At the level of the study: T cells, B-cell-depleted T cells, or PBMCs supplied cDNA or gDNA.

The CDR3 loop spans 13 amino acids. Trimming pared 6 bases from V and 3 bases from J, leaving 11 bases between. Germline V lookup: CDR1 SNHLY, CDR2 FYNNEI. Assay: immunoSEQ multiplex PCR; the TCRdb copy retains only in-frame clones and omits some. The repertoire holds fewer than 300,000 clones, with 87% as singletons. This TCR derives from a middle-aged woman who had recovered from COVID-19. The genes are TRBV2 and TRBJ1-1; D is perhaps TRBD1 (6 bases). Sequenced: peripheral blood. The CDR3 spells CASRGGLDTEAFF. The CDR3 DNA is TGTGCCAGCAGAGGGGGATTGGACACTGAAGCTTTCTTT.